This record looks at one T cell receptor (beta chain) sequence and its context. Its antigen remains undetermined. No clone much larger than this one lies a single base away; base qualities are absent. In total, roughly 710 healthy bone marrow donors made up the cohort. All cohort members were sampled while nominally healthy, although unrecorded immune exposures were likely present. The donor was CMV seronegative and belonged to the group of around 350 seronegative cohort members. Every donor gave a peripheral blood sample, and the peripheral blood mononuclear cells from that sample were used for TCR beta sequencing. The Qiagen DNeasy Blood Extraction Kit was used to extract genomic DNA from the blood cell samples. Preparation of the library involved the immunoSEQ multiplex PCR assay. A mixture of 60 forward primers for TCR Vbeta segments and 13 reverse primers for TCR Jbeta segments was used in the multiplex PCR. The CDR3 region of rearranged TCR beta genes was amplified from genomic DNA with a multiplex PCR assay. On the Illumina HiSeq System, the amplified TCR beta libraries were sequenced as 87-base-pair reads. On the authors' methods: Across the 500 to 850 repertoires, a later analysis counted 78 million or so unique TCR beta chains, around 11 million of which were shared by at least two donors. Raw reads were error-corrected and collapsed into unique sequences with a nearest-neighbor algorithm that merged closely related sequences to remove PCR and sequencing errors. To assign V, D and J gene segments, CDR3 sequences were aligned to IMGT reference sequences. For a sequence to be retained, at least a six-nucleotide match to both a V gene segment and a J gene segment was required. A rearrangement counted as productive if the CDR3 had no stop codons and remained in frame with V and J, and every other rearrangement counted as non-productive. CDR3 was defined according to IMGT convention as the region running from the second conserved V-encoded cysteine to the conserved J-encoded phenylalanine. Sequences without an unambiguous match to a single V gene segment were excluded from the earlier analysis of over 500 of the donors. In an earlier analysis of approximately 610 of the donors, V segments were called functional above 56.7% productive rearrangements and were called segregating when the between-donor standard deviation exceeded 5%. To diagnose cytomegalovirus status from the catalog of TCR beta chain sequences, a statistical classification framework was built. A later analysis assigned V and J genes by comparing TCR nucleotide sequences with IMGT/GENE-DB human TR gene sequences. The TCRdist pipeline was used in a later analysis to assign CDR3 sequences and most-parsimonious VDJ recombination scenarios. A later analysis defined each TCR beta chain by its CDR3 amino acid sequence plus V-gene family, and excluded reads lacking a unique V-gene family. To address suspected cross-contamination and a sequencing artifact, a later analysis removed 592 highly shared, low-generation-probability nucleotide sequences. In a later analysis, a clonal expansion index was calculated for each public chain from normalized within-repertoire ranks of inferred template counts. Generation probabilities in a later analysis came from a VDJ recombination model fitted to out-of-frame rearrangements, and those results were checked against IGoR. A later analysis scored TCR-TCR, TCR-HLA and TCR-CMV co-occurrence with hypergeometric tests, applying a repertoire-size bias correction to TCR pairs. To estimate false discovery rates, a later analysis permuted the HLA or CMV assignments 20 times. A later analysis grouped co-occurring TCRs with DBSCAN, adding TCRdist sequence similarity when clustering within HLA-allele-positive subsets. Repertoires with fewer than 30,000 or more than 120,000 public chains were left out of co-occurrence clustering, as were five repertoires with anomalous nucleotide sharing. TCRdb mirrors the immuneACCESS table, restricted to in-frame sequences. Some clones are absent from its copies; in checked studies, under half trace to an unresolved V gene, and the reason for the others is unknown. The V and J calls and clone size come from that table; D and trimming were worked out from the DNA. The sample table contains 100,000 to 130,000 clones; only one count was recorded for around 73% of them. Roughly 8.2% of the sample is taken by the ten largest.

The data derive from a study of cytomegalovirus exposure and HLA in healthy donors (dated by TCRdb to about 2017). For context, the study as a whole: According to an earlier analysis of several hundred of the donors, about 179 million T cells yielded approximately 120 million unique TCR beta sequences and about 300 Gb of sequence data. An early release that covered some 630 HLA-typed donors contained about 300 gigabases of sequencing data and tens of millions of unique TCR sequences. Of the 300 to 500 genotyped donors, less than 85% were placed in the genetic ancestry cluster associated with self-reported Caucasian donors. The study aimed to test whether signatures of past pathogen exposure could be identified by cataloging public T cell receptors. The study used immunosequencing to profile the T cell repertoires of some 600 subjects and linked those repertoires to cytomegalovirus serostatus. A separate validation cohort of about 110 different subjects was used in addition to the approximately 670-subject first cohort. High-throughput TCR immunosequencing, statistical association of individual TCRs with disease status, and machine learning were combined to predict cytomegalovirus infection status. A later analysis re-examined previously published TCR beta repertoires from about 700 donors and added high-resolution HLA genotyping to investigate patterns of TCR occurrence. Rather than drawing on any new phenotypic data, the later analysis identified candidate immune exposures from TCR beta sequences and the way those sequences occurred across donors. To decide whether each TCR beta V gene segment behaved as functional or pseudogenic, an earlier analysis of fewer than 750 of the donors relied on high-throughput TCR beta sequencing. Donor age, sex, ethnicity and CMV serostatus were compiled together with the repertoire data. Genome-wide SNP genotypes for about 55% of the roughly 670 donors were used in a later genetic analysis, which treated that subset as a discovery cohort. All discovery cohort repertoires had been generated on a single sequencing platform. HLA typing included class I and class II loci at four-digit resolution. Typing coverage differed by locus: A, B, C, DRB1 and DQB1 were typed in roughly 620-640 donors, DQA1 in 522, DPA1 in 600 to 610, and DPB1 in just under 480. Five DR-DQ haplotypes were treated as single units for association and clustering because of strong linkage in the cohort. Among 350 to 400 genotyped donors of the cohort, an average of approximately 250,000 unique TCR beta nucleotide sequences were sequenced per donor, about a sixth of them non-productive. Study-level results and caveats: The cohort was sequenced for TCR beta chains only, and without alpha or paired-chain data the features that could be detected were limited. Linkage disequilibrium might explain the correlated functional status among segregating V segments, but an unknown experimental factor could not be ruled out. A further reported finding was that TCR beta sequences accurately predicted the HLA-A and HLA-B alleles for most subjects in the first cohort. A cluster of highly shared sequence variants was judged likely to represent a technical artifact of the sequencing pipeline. Compared with equally common non-associated chains, HLA-associated TCR beta chains in a later analysis were more clonally expanded and had lower generation probabilities. Cytomegalovirus status was reported to be diagnosed by the classifier with high specificity and sensitivity in both the original and validation cohorts. Presence/absence analyses assumed roughly uniform sequencing depth across donors, an assumption that may not hold. In a later analysis, the rate of TCR association differed among HLA loci, with DRB1 alleles having the most associated TCRs and HLA-C alleles having the fewest. In vitro tests confirmed that a few of the cytomegalovirus-associated TCR beta chains recognize cytomegalovirus antigens. According to a later analysis, parvovirus B19, influenza, CMV and Epstein-Barr virus appeared linked to several top co-occurrence clusters. In a later analysis, most CMV-associated TCR beta chains were found to appear HLA-restricted, with HLA associations seemingly driven largely by CMV exposure. Some IMGT-functional V segments, including TRBV6-2 and TRBV6-3, could not be told apart with the 87-base-pair reads, so those segments were excluded. An earlier analysis of approximately 600 of the donors showed that most TCR beta V segments appeared in productive rearrangements either about 87% or about 30% of the time, which broadly matched IMGT annotations. The authors suggested that the approach could potentially be generalized to other disease states and immunological phenotypes. The study listed 150 to 200 TCR beta chains as associated with cytomegalovirus. In a later genetic analysis, a missense DCLRE1C variant was associated with V-gene and J-gene trimming of TCR beta chains, and the association was replicated in an independent cohort. Over 15 rarely observed V segments, including chromosome 9 orphons, were excluded from the earlier analysis of about 500 of the donors because counts were too low. Because HLA typing was unavailable for some donors at each locus, only the typed subset was used in association tests. When HLA alleles, especially DR and DQ, strongly co-occurred, TCR associations were difficult to assign to individual alleles. Most TCR sequences were seen in very few donors, while some public TCRs were found in many individuals. In a later genetic analysis, fewer N-insertions in productive TCRs were reported among donors in an Asian-associated ancestry cluster than the roughly 700-donor mean. Specific HLA alleles were associated with 16,951 TCR beta sequences at a false discovery rate of 0.05 in a later analysis. The only immune exposure information available for the cohort was CMV serostatus.

Including the terminal cysteine and phenylalanine, the CDR3 comprises 15 residues. Here the CDR3 DNA is all that survives: 45 bases in frame from base 1. Reading the germline V gene gives CDR1 KGHSH and CDR2 LQKENI. At the junction V is shortened by 0 bases and J by 2 bases, with 9 bases in between. The rearranged segments are TRBV18 and TRBJ2-3; TRBD1 is possibly the D segment (6 matching bases). Sequencing used PBMCs. The TCR was taken from a young man in good health and CMV-seronegative. The nucleotide sequence is given as TGTGCCAGCTCACCACCGCAGGGGCCCACAGATACGCAGTATTTT. Translated, this is CASSPPQGPTDTQYF.